The sample holds one count of the clone carrying this T cell receptor (beta chain). The antigen remains unidentified. This CDR3 is built from 14 residues. Germline CDR1 is SGHTA and CDR2 is FQGNSA. V lost 1 base to trimming and J lost 5 bases, with 12 bases between them. The time point: week 5, during vaccination. Vaccination used 300 ug of mutant IDH1 20-mer peptide per dose, with topical imiquimod. The sample comes from a study of a mutant IDH1 vaccine in newly diagnosed glioma. At the level of the study: Across weeks 1, 3, 5, 7, 11, 15, 19 and 23, patients received a vaccination each time, eight in all. Vaccine dosing followed radiotherapy by 4-6 weeks, or accompanied temozolomide cycles. Sex distribution of treated patients was about 62% male and about 38% female; mean age was 40.4 years.

Sequencing was performed with immunoSEQ multiplex PCR; in TCRdb, only in-frame clones are kept and a portion is missing. In the table there are 35,000 or so clones, roughly 80% of which are singletons. Overall study findings and caveats: No link was apparently found between pseudoprogression and changes in top peripheral T cell clonotypes.

The chain links TRBV7-2 to TRBJ2-7; D is possibly TRBD1 (5 bases). The sequencing used PBMCs, collected from a glioma patient whose treatment included an IDH1 peptide vaccine. This receptor was identified in a man aged 30 to 45 with glioma. The CDR3 DNA reads as TGTGCCAGCAGCTTAGTATACAGGAAGGACGAGCAGTACTTC. It translates to CASSLVYRKDEQYF.